One sample yielded the 28 T cell receptor beta chains listed below, sequenced in a study of T-cell memory formation after mild COVID-19. TCRdb re-derived calls from the 5' RACE reads in MiXCR, one entry per CDR3 protein. The repertoire holds just under 150,000 distinct CDR3 sequences, with approximately 6% as singletons. The sequencing sample was made of PBMCs or a T cell subset sorted from them (not recorded which). The receptors originated from an adult woman who had mild COVID-19 (a few samples of this study predate the infection). Cell type and time point are not known.

In this sample, this clonotype turned up a few times. The rearrangement joins TRBV5-1 to TRBJ1-5; 9 nucleotides match TRBD1. The germline CDR1 and CDR2 sequences are SGHRS and YFSETQ. The CDR3 runs 13 residues. V shed 4 bases and J 7 bases; nucleotides not matched to a gene: 3. The CDR3 spells CASSRTGEQPQHF. CDR3 nucleotides: TGCGCCAGCAGCCGGACAGGGGAACAGCCCCAGCATTTT.

This chain connects TRBV20-1 to TRBJ2-7; the match to TRBD2 covers 8 bases. V lost 1 base to trimming and J lost 0 bases; unmatched junction nucleotides: 5. Per the germline V gene, CDR1 is DFQATT and CDR2 is SNEGSKA (reference sequence). The CDR3 covers 15 residues. In nucleotides, the CDR3 is TGCAGTGCTAGAGCCGGGGGGGCCGTCTCCTACGAGCAGTACTTC. It is translated as CSARAGGAVSYEQYF.

This clonotype was detected a few times. The chain is built from TRBV6-2 or TRBV6-3 and TRBJ2-7, with D perhaps matching TRBD2 (5 bases). Germline V gene data show CDR1 as MNHEY and CDR2 as SVGEGT. This CDR3 is built from 15 residues. V was shortened by 2 bases and J by 4 bases, with 15 bases between the two germline ends. The CDR3 is CASSYREFQAYEQYF. In DNA, the CDR3 is TGTGCCAGCAGTTACCGGGAATTCCAGGCGTACGAGCAGTACTTC.

This clonotype was seen a handful of times. This chain connects TRBV7-3 to TRBJ2-5, with D maybe TRBD2 (6 bases). Germline V gene data show CDR1 as SGHTA and CDR2 as FQGTGA. There are 15 residues in the CDR3. The V and J ends lost 2 bases and 5 bases respectively, with 15 bases between them. CDR3 in amino acids: CASSLGGLGPETQYF. The CDR3 DNA reads TGTGCCAGCAGCTTAGGAGGGTTAGGGCCCGAGACCCAGTACTTC.

The J gene is TRBJ1-6, the V gene TRBV4-1; perhaps TRBD1 as D (5 bases). Trimming left V 2 bases short and J 8 bases short, with 10 bases between. The CDR3 sequence is 14 residues long. Germline V gene lookup returns CDR1 MGHRA and CDR2 YSYEKL. The CDR3 region is CASSQRTLYSPLHF. The CDR3 bases are TGCGCCAGCAGCCAAAGGACATTATATTCACCCCTCCACTTT.

V is TRBV12-3 or TRBV12-4 and J is TRBJ2-1; 9 nucleotides match TRBD1. Germline trimming cut 5 bases from V and 2 bases from J; bases unmatched to any gene: 10. This CDR3 region has 17 residues. The CDR3 DNA sequence: TGTGCCAGCAGTCCCCCAAGGGGGACAGGGCCCTACAATGAGCAGTTCTTC. This translates into CASSPPRGTGPYNEQFF.

The chain has TRBV7-9 and TRBJ1-4; D perhaps matches TRBD1 (6 bases). The CDR3 runs 15 residues. The germline CDR1 and CDR2 sequences are SEHNR and FQNEAQ (reference sequence). Trimming took off 5 bases at V and 8 bases at J, with 18 bases between the two ends. The CDR3 spells CASSARQAKLEKLFF. The DNA for the CDR3 is TGTGCCAGCAGCGCCCGACAGGCCAAGCTCGAAAAACTGTTTTTT. Complete variable domain (other parts from reference TRBV7-9 and TRBJ1-4): DTGVSQNPRHKITKRGQNVTFRCDPISEHNRLYWYRQTLGQGPEFLTYFQNEAQLEKSRLLSDRFSAERPKGSFSTLEIQRTEQGDSAMYLCASSARQAKLEKLFFGSGTQLSVL.

The chain links TRBV9 to TRBJ2-7, with 7 bases matching TRBD2. The trim removed 4 bases at V and 5 bases at J, leaving 12 bases unmatched. The CDR3 spans 15 residues. The germline CDR1 and CDR2 sequences are SGDLS and YYNGEE. CDR3 residues: CASSSSAGPTHEQYF. CDR3 coding DNA: TGTGCCAGCAGCTCATCAGCGGGACCCACCCACGAGCAGTACTTC.

The V call is TRBV6-2 or TRBV6-3, the J call TRBJ1-3; TRBD1 might be the D (5 bases). CDR1 and CDR2 from the germline V gene are MNHEY and SVGEGT. This CDR3 is 15 amino acids long. Trimming stripped 2 bases from V and 8 bases from J, with 16 bases between. The CDR3 loop reads CASSYGGTSRDTIYF. The CDR3 DNA reads as TGTGCCAGCAGTTACGGCGGGACCTCGCGGGACACCATATATTTT.

There are a few counts of this clonotype. This chain uses TRBV12-3 or TRBV12-4 with TRBJ2-1, with TRBD2 identical over 9 bases. The CDR3 is made up of 17 amino acids. The V gene end was trimmed by 7 bases and the J gene end by 7 bases; junction bases not matched to a gene: 17. DNA of the CDR3: TGTGCCAGCACCACCAAGCTTGGCGGGAGGGTAGGGAATGAGCAGTTCTTC. It is translated as CASTTKLGGRVGNEQFF.

The chain combines TRBV6-2 or TRBV6-3 with TRBJ1-6, with no clear D. This CDR3 is built from 16 residues. The germline CDR1 and CDR2 sequences are MNHEY and SVGEGT. Trimming took 8 bases from V and 1 from J, leaving 15 bases between them. For the CDR3, the DNA is TGTGCCAGCCACGTGGACCCGAGATCCTATAATTCACCCCTCCACTTT. It is translated as CASHVDPRSYNSPLHF.

This clonotype was found a few times. The chain has TRBV9 and TRBJ1-1; no reliable D call. Trimming took off 0 bases at V and 3 bases at J, with 9 bases between the two ends. This CDR3 has 14 amino acids. CDR1 SGDLS and CDR2 YYNGEE come from the germline V gene. The CDR3 is CASSVAYTDTEAFF. The CDR3 DNA sequence: TGTGCCAGCAGCGTAGCTTACACAGACACTGAAGCTTTCTTT.

Turning to this clonotype: Relative to the germline gene, one junction end is altered; a read error may explain this. The V gene is TRBV2, the J gene TRBJ2-3; 13 bases map to TRBD2. This CDR3 contains 12 residues. CDR1 is SNHLY and CDR2 is FYNNEI in the germline V gene. For the CDR3, the DNA is TGTGCCAGCAGTGAAGCAGGACTAGCGGGAGTTTTT. This encodes CASSEAGLAGVF.

This clonotype was detected many times. The V call is TRBV9, the J call TRBJ2-3; D call uncertain. V gave up 4 bases and J gave up 2 bases, with 5 bases separating them. This CDR3 spans 12 amino acids. Germline-derived CDR1 and CDR2 are SGDLS and YYNGEE. The chain's CDR3 is CASSPFTDTQYF. DNA of the CDR3: TGTGCCAGCAGCCCTTTCACAGATACGCAGTATTTT. Filled out from reference TRBV9 and TRBJ2-3, the complete variable domain reads DSGVTQTPKHLITATGQRVTLRCSPRSGDLSVYWYQQSLDQGLQFLIQYYNGEERAKGNILERFSAQQFPDLHSELNLSSLELGDSALYFCASSPFTDTQYFGPGTRLTVL.

This clonotype has just a few counts. The rearrangement joins TRBV2 to TRBJ1-2; perhaps TRBD1 as D (5 bases). Trimming took off 1 base at V and 0 bases at J, with 6 bases between the two ends. Germline V gives CDR1 SNHLY, CDR2 FYNNEI. CDR3 length: 14 residues. CDR3 DNA sequence: TGTGCCAGCAGTGAAGGGGGACCTAACTATGGCTACACCTTC. Amino acids: CASSEGGPNYGYTF.

J is TRBJ2-7 and V is TRBV10-3; weak D call: TRBD2 (5 bases). This CDR3 region has 12 residues. CDR1 ENHRY and CDR2 SYGVKD come from the germline V gene. V was cut by 4 bases and J by 3 bases, with 7 bases left in between. The CDR3, as DNA: TGTGCCATCAGTGGAGGGTGCTACGAGCAGTACTTC. It codes for CAISGGCYEQYF.

The table lists this clonotype with many counts. Here the CDR3 reads CASSLDSYNEQFF. In DNA, the CDR3 is TGCGCCAGCAGCCTCGACTCATACAATGAGCAGTTCTTC. The chain couples TRBV5-1 to TRBJ2-1; D gene ambiguous. CDR3 length: 13 residues. V dropped 4 bases and J dropped 4 bases, with 9 bases sitting between them. Per germline, CDR1 SGHRS and CDR2 YFSETQ.

This clonotype was counted only a few times. The CDR3 bases are TGTGCCAGCAGGGACCGGGCTTTGGGGCAGTTCTTC. Translating gives CASRDRALGQFF. The rearrangement links TRBV6-2 or TRBV6-3 to TRBJ2-1, with unresolved D. Germline CDR1 is MNHEY and CDR2 is SVGEGT. V was clipped by 6 bases and J by 12 bases, with 15 bases between them. The CDR3 consists of 12 residues.

This clonotype was counted a few times. This chain connects TRBV2 to TRBJ1-1; tentatively, D is TRBD1 (5 bases). V was cut by 8 bases and J by 6 bases, with 16 bases left in between. The CDR3 is made up of 13 amino acids. CDR1 is SNHLY and CDR2 is FYNNEI in the germline V gene. CDR3 sequence reads: CASGGSLLAEAFF. Here the CDR3 DNA reads TGTGCCAGCGGGGGGTCCCTTTTGGCTGAAGCTTTCTTT.

V usage is TRBV5-1 and J usage is TRBJ1-2; 9 nucleotides line up with TRBD1. V lost 0 bases to trimming and J lost 4 bases; unmatched junction nucleotides: 7. Looked up from germline, CDR1 is SGHRS and CDR2 is YFSETQ. This CDR3 is built from 16 residues. The CDR3 bases are TGCGCCAGCAGCTTGGCCACAGGGGGCGTTGGCTATGGCTACACCTTC. Encoded protein: CASSLATGGVGYGYTF.

This clonotype was recorded many times. This chain joins TRBV12-3 or TRBV12-4 and TRBJ2-5; D remains unclear. This CDR3 contains 13 residues. V lost 3 bases, J lost 4 bases, and 9 bases lay in between. The CDR3 region is CASSFGPGETQYF. CDR3 nucleotides: TGTGCCAGCAGTTTCGGCCCGGGAGAGACCCAGTACTTC.

This clonotype was found a few times. V usage is TRBV7-2 and J usage is TRBJ2-1, with TRBD2 identical over 9 bases. Germline V gene data show CDR1 as SGHTA and CDR2 as FQGNSA. V shed 1 base and J 0 bases; nucleotides not matched to a gene: 7. The CDR3 covers 18 residues. The CDR3 reads CASSLVYGGRGSYNEQFF. The CDR3 DNA follows: TGTGCCAGCAGCTTAGTTTACGGCGGGAGGGGCTCCTACAATGAGCAGTTCTTC.

This clonotype was seen ten or more times. The chain uses TRBV4-2 and TRBJ2-2; 11 bases align to TRBD2. V lost 0 bases, J lost 5 bases, and 8 bases stayed unmatched. The CDR3 has 18 residues. The germline V gene encodes CDR1 LGHNA and CDR2 YNFKEQ. The CDR3: CASSQDVAGGPRTGELFF. CDR3 bases: TGTGCCAGCAGCCAAGATGTAGCGGGGGGGCCTCGGACCGGGGAGCTGTTTTTT.

In this sample, this clonotype turned up a few times. CDR3 protein: CASSQEGERNQPQHF. The CDR3, as DNA: TGTGCCAGCAGCCAAGAGGGGGAGAGGAATCAGCCCCAGCATTTT. The J gene is TRBJ1-5, the V gene TRBV4-2, with TRBD1 as a possible D gene (5 bases). CDR3 length: 15 amino acids. From germline, CDR1 is LGHNA and CDR2 YNFKEQ. Trimming took off 0 bases at V and 4 bases at J, with 10 bases between the two ends.

This clonotype was counted at least ten times. V usage is TRBV6-6 and J usage is TRBJ2-3, with D hard to call. Deletions cut 5 bases from V and 2 bases from J, with 14 bases between. The CDR3 is made up of 15 amino acids. Germline assignment: CDR1 MNHNY and CDR2 SVGAGI (reference sequence). The CDR3 spells CASSPAGYATDTQYF. The CDR3 DNA reads TGTGCCAGCAGTCCCGCCGGCTATGCCACAGATACGCAGTATTTT.

This clonotype was recorded many times. The chain has TRBV7-9 and TRBJ2-7; D call uncertain. Germline CDR1 and CDR2: SEHNR and FQNEAQ (reference sequence). The length of the CDR3 is 14 residues. Trimming took 7 bases from V and 3 from J, leaving 16 bases between them. The CDR3 loop reads CASTPFGPSYEQYF. In nucleotides, the CDR3 is TGTGCCAGCACCCCATTCGGACCCAGCTACGAGCAGTACTTC.

V and J are TRBV19 and TRBJ1-2; TRBD1 is a possible D gene (6 bases). Per the germline V gene, CDR1 is LNHDA and CDR2 is SQIVND (reference sequence). Deletions cut 3 bases from V and 3 bases from J, with 17 bases between. This CDR3 has 16 amino acids. The CDR3 here is CASSIGGGAKHYGYTF. Here the CDR3 DNA reads TGTGCCAGTAGTATTGGCGGGGGGGCGAAACACTATGGCTACACCTTC.

This clonotype was seen only a few times. This rearrangement joins TRBV12-3 or TRBV12-4 to TRBJ1-5; D ambiguous. The CDR3 has 13 residues. The V end lost 5 bases, the J end lost 2 bases, and 7 bases lay between the germline ends. CDR3: CASSRRGNQPQHF. The DNA of the CDR3 is TGTGCCAGCAGTCGGAGAGGCAATCAGCCCCAGCATTTT.